These 20 T cell receptor beta chains share one sample of origin, sequenced in a study of prognosis after radiotherapy for stage I lung cancer. From genomic DNA, TCR beta CDR3 was amplified by two-round multiplex PCR. The first PCR round targeted every TRBV and TRBJ gene with specific primers. MiXCR, run by TCRdb on the multiplex PCR reads, gives a single entry per CDR3 protein. The sample yields approximately 23,000 distinct CDR3 sequences, roughly 37% seen once. The sample here was PBMCs, taken before or after stereotactic body radiation therapy (not recorded which). The receptors come from a donor aged 50 or older with non-small cell lung cancer.

The V gene is TRBV11-1, the J gene TRBJ1-2, with 7 nucleotides matching TRBD1. Per the germline V gene, CDR1 is SGHAT and CDR2 is FQDESV (reference sequence). The junction had 4 bases not matched to a gene; V was cut back by 0 bases and J by 6 bases. The CDR3 length is 14 residues. Here the CDR3 DNA reads TGTGCCAGCAGCTTAGCGGGACAGACGAATGGCTACACCTTC. Encoded protein: CASSLAGQTNGYTF. The complete variable domain, with remaining parts taken from reference TRBV11-1 and TRBJ1-2, reads EAEVAQSPRYKITEKSQAVAFWCDPISGHATLYWYRQILGQGPELLVQFQDESVVDDSQLPKDRFSAERLKGVDSTLKIQPAELGDSAMYLCASSLAGQTNGYTFGSGTRLTVV.

V is TRBV6-2 or TRBV6-3 and J is TRBJ1-2; the match to TRBD1 covers 7 bases. V lost 4 bases, J lost 3 bases, and 8 bases stayed unmatched. The CDR3 runs 15 residues. In germline, CDR1 is MNHEY, CDR2 SVGEGT. The CDR3 nucleotides are TGTGCCAGCAGTTTATTCAGCGGACAGGACTATGGCTACACCTTC. This gives the protein CASSLFSGQDYGYTF.

The rearrangement uses TRBV6-1 and TRBJ1-6, with D perhaps TRBD1 (5 bases). This CDR3 has 15 amino acids. The V end lost 0 bases, the J end lost 4 bases, and 7 bases lay between the germline ends. The germline gives CDR1 MNHNS, CDR2 SASEGT. The CDR3 nucleotides read TGTGCCAGCAGTGAAGCGGGGGGTTATAATTCACCCCTCCACTTT. The encoded protein is CASSEAGGYNSPLHF.

This clonotype was observed at least ten times. J is TRBJ1-4 and V is TRBV19, with 10 bases lining up with TRBD1. This CDR3 is built from 15 residues. J gave up 0 bases and V 7 bases, and 2 bases lay outside the gene matches. Germline-derived CDR1 and CDR2 are LNHDA and SQIVND (reference sequence). The DNA for the CDR3 is TGTGCCAGTAACGGACAGGGGGCAACTAATGAAAAACTGTTTTTT. This sequence encodes CASNGQGATNEKLFF.

Turning to this clonotype: A much larger clone differs from this one at a single base, so this may be a read error. The J gene is TRBJ1-2, the V gene TRBV10-2, with a weak D call TRBD1 (6 bases). The CDR3 contains 16 residues. In germline, CDR1 is WSHSY, CDR2 SAAADI. The CDR3 nucleotides are TGCGACAGCAGTGAGTTGGCCGTCGGGACACGATATGGCTACACCTTC. Translated, it gives CDSSELAVGTRYGYTF.

This clonotype qualifies as large. The rearrangement joins TRBV11-3 to TRBJ2-7; 14 nucleotides agree with TRBD2. This CDR3 contains 16 residues. With 0 bases clipped from V and 12 bases from J, the junction kept 10 bases outside the gene matches. CDR1 is SGHNT, CDR2 YENEEA, per germline. Here the CDR3 DNA reads TGTGCCAGCAGCTTAGATCCCGGGACTAGCGGGAGTGGTCTGTACTTC. Amino acid sequence: CASSLDPGTSGSGLYF. The whole variable domain, filled in from reference TRBV11-3 and TRBJ2-7, reads EAGVVQSPRYKIIEKKQPVAFWCNPISGHNTLYWYLQNLGQGPELLIRYENEEAVDDSQLPKDRFSAERLKGVDSTLKIQPAELGDSAVYLCASSLDPGTSGSGLYFGPGTRLTVT.

The table lists this clonotype with many counts. The chain links TRBV27 to TRBJ2-6, with D possibly TRBD1 on 5 matching bases. The CDR3 has 17 amino acids. V gave up 0 bases and J gave up 3 bases, with 12 bases separating them. Germline lookup yields CDR1 MNHEY and CDR2 SMNVEV (reference sequence). The chain's CDR3 is CASSLSSFRVGANVLTF. The DNA of the CDR3 is TGTGCCAGCAGTTTATCCTCGTTCAGGGTTGGGGCCAACGTCCTGACTTTC.

Comment on this clonotype: Germline is not matched at one junction end, which may reflect a read error. The gene calls are TRBV20-1 and TRBJ2-2; no firm D call. CDR1 and CDR2 from the germline V gene are DFQATT and SNEGSKA (reference sequence). The CDR3 is made up of 14 amino acids. CDR3 sequence reads: CSAVASSNTGELFF. CDR3 sequence (DNA): TGCAGTGCCGTGGCCAGTTCGAACACAGGGGAGCTGTTTTTT.

The genes are TRBV20-1 and TRBJ1-5; the D is unclear. The CDR3 extends over 14 amino acids. Germline CDR1 and CDR2: DFQATT and SNEGSKA (reference sequence). Trimming took 5 bases from V and 13 from J, leaving 24 bases between them. The DNA of the CDR3 is TGCAGTGCTTTGGAAGGTTCGGGTAATCATCCTCAGCATTTT. Its translation: CSALEGSGNHPQHF.

Comment on this clonotype: A far larger clone is one base from this, pointing to a likely read error. This chain's CDR3 is CASSPPRGSQSQHF. The DNA for the CDR3 is TGTGCCAGCAGCCCCCCCAGGGGTAGTCAGTCCCAGCATTTT. The genes are TRBV6-8 and TRBJ1-5, with a weak D call TRBD1 (6 bases). Germline CDR1 is MNHGY and CDR2 is SAAAGT. The CDR3 has 14 amino acids.

Remarks on this clonotype: A read error may be the cause here, since a much bigger clone is one base away. The chain is built from TRBV29-1 and TRBJ2-3; 10 nucleotides line up with TRBD2. This CDR3 is built from 17 residues. The ends lost 6 bases at V and 2 bases at J; junction bases unmatched: 14. From germline, CDR1 is SQVTM and CDR2 ANQGSEA. In nucleotides, the CDR3 is TGCAGCGTCTGGGGGGCGCCACTAGCGGGGTCCACAGATACGCAGTATTTT. Its protein product is CSVWGAPLAGSTDTQYF.

This clonotype was seen repeatedly, ten times or more. The chain uses TRBV4-3 and TRBJ2-4, with D hard to call. Germline lookup yields CDR1 LGHNA and CDR2 YSLEER. Trimming removed 0 bases at V and 5 bases at J, with 11 bases between. The CDR3 sequence is 15 residues long. The CDR3 reads CASSQERQAENIQYF. CDR3 sequence (DNA): TGCGCCAGCAGCCAAGAACGTCAGGCGGAAAACATTCAGTACTTC.

This clonotype was picked up many times. The chain recombines TRBV5-1 with TRBJ2-3; 11 nucleotides align to TRBD2. Germline V gene data show CDR1 as SGHRS and CDR2 as YFSETQ. The CDR3 spans 15 residues. V gave up 4 bases and J gave up 3 bases; unmatched junction bases: 4. This CDR3 is CASSLSGRATDTQYF. CDR3 bases: TGCGCCAGCAGCCTTAGCGGGAGGGCGACAGATACGCAGTATTTT.

The chain joins TRBV5-8 to TRBJ1-5; 7 nucleotides agree with TRBD1. Germline CDR1 reads SGHTS; CDR2 reads YDEGEE. V shed 9 bases, J shed 4 bases, and the junction held 7 bases outside the gene matches. The CDR3 is 13 residues long. CDR3 protein: CATSGQRNQPQHF. The CDR3, as DNA: TGTGCCACCTCGGGACAGCGGAATCAGCCCCAGCATTTT.

This clonotype was observed at least ten times. The V call is TRBV24-1, the J call TRBJ1-5; D unclear. Germline V gene sequence: CDR1 KGHDR, CDR2 SFDVKD. The CDR3 is 12 residues long. V shed 9 bases and J shed 5 bases, with 10 bases lying between them. CDR3 sequence: CATPGCYQPQHF. In DNA, the CDR3 is TGTGCCACCCCGGGGTGCTATCAGCCCCAGCATTTT.

Many counts were recorded for this clonotype. The rearrangement uses TRBV3-1 and TRBJ2-3; 7 bases are shared with TRBD1. The V and J ends lost 1 base and 5 bases, in that order; junction bases with no gene match: 9. This CDR3 is 16 amino acids long. The germline CDR1 and CDR2 sequences are LGHDT and YNNKEL (reference sequence). The CDR3 reads CASSQGGGRAGDTQYF. CDR3 nucleotide sequence: TGTGCCAGCAGCCAAGGAGGGGGCAGGGCTGGAGATACGCAGTATTTT.

This clonotype was found many times. A single base separates this from a much larger clone, so it may be a read error. The chain recombines TRBV9 with TRBJ2-1; D call uncertain. The V end was cut by 4 bases, the J end by 6 bases, with 17 bases between. Germline V gene data show CDR1 as SGDLS and CDR2 as YYNGEE. The CDR3 is 15 amino acids. CDR3 coding DNA: TGTGCCAGCAGCCCCCTTAGGGCCTTGAGCAATGAGCAGTTCTTC. Amino acids: CASSPLRALSNEQFF.

This clonotype was found many times. Sequence at one end of the junction differs from germline and may be a read error. V usage is TRBV19 and J usage is TRBJ2-1; either TRBD1 or TRBD2 may supply D (6 bases each). Germline values: CDR1 LNHDA, CDR2 SQIVND (reference sequence). The CDR3 contains 15 residues. The CDR3: CASSGNRDSDNAQFF. The CDR3 DNA reads TGTGCCAGTAGTGGCAACAGGGACTCTGACAATGCGCAGTTCTTC.

V gene TRBV20-1 combines with J gene TRBJ2-1; possibly TRBD1 for D (5 bases). Germline CDR1 DFQATT, CDR2 SNEGSKA (reference sequence). V dropped 0 bases and J dropped 5 bases, with 23 bases sitting between them. CDR3 size: 18 residues. The CDR3 coding sequence is TGCAGTGCTAGAGATCATGCCAGGCGGAAGGGGCGGCACAATGAGCAGTTCTTC. Encoded protein: CSARDHARRKGRHNEQFF.

This clonotype has at least ten counts. The chain uses TRBV29-1 and TRBJ2-7, with 7 positions matching TRBD1. Germline lookup yields CDR1 SQVTM and CDR2 ANQGSEA. The CDR3 is 13 amino acids. Trimming at V came to 4 bases and at J to 5 bases, leaving 8 bases not matched to a gene. CDR3 protein: CSVVLTGYDEQYF. CDR3 nucleotide sequence: TGCAGCGTTGTCCTGACAGGGTACGACGAGCAGTACTTC.